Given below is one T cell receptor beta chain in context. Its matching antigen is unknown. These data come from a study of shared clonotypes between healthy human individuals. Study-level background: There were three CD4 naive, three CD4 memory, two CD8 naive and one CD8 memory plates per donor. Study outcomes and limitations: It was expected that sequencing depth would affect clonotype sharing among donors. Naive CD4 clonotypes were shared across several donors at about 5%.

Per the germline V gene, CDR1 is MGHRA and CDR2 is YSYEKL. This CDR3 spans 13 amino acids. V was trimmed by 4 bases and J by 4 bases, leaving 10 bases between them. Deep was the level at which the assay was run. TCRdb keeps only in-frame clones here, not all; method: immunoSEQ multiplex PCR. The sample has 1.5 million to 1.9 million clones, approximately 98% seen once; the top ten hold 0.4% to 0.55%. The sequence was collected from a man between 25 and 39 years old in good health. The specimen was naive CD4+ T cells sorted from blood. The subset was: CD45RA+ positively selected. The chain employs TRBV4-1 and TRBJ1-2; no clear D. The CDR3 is CASSPRDAYGYTF. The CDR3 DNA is TGCGCCAGCAGCCCTAGGGATGCCTATGGCTACACCTTC.